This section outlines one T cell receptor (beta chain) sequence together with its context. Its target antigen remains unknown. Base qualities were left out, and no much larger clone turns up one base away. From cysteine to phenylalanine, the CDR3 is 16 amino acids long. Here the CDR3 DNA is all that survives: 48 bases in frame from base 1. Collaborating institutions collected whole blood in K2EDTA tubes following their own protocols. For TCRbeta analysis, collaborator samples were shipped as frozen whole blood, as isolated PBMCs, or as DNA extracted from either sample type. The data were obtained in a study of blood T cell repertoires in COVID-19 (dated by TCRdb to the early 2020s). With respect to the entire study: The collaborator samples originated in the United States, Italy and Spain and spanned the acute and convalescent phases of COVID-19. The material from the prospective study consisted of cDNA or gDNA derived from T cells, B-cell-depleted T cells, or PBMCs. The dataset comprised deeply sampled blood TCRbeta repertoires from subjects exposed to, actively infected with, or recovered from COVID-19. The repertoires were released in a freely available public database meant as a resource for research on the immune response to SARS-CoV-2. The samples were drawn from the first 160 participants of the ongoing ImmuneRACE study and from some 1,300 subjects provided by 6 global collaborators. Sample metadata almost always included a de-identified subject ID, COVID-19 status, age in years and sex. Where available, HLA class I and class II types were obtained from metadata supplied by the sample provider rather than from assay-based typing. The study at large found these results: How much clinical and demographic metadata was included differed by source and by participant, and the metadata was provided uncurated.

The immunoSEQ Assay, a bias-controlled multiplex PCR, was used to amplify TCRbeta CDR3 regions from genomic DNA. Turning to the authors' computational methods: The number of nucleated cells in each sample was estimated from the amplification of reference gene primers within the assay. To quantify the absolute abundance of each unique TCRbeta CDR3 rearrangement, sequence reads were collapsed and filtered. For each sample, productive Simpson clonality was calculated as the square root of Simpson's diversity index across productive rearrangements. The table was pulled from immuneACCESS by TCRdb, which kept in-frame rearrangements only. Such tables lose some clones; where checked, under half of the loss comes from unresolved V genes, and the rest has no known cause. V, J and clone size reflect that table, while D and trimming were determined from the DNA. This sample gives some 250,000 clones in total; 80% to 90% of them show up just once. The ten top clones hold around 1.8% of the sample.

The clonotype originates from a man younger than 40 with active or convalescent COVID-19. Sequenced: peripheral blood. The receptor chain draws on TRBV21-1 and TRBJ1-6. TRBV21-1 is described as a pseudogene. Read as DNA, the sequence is TGTGCCAGCACCGTAGTTCACCACTCCTATAATTCACCCCTCCACTTT. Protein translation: CASTVVHHSYNSPLHF.